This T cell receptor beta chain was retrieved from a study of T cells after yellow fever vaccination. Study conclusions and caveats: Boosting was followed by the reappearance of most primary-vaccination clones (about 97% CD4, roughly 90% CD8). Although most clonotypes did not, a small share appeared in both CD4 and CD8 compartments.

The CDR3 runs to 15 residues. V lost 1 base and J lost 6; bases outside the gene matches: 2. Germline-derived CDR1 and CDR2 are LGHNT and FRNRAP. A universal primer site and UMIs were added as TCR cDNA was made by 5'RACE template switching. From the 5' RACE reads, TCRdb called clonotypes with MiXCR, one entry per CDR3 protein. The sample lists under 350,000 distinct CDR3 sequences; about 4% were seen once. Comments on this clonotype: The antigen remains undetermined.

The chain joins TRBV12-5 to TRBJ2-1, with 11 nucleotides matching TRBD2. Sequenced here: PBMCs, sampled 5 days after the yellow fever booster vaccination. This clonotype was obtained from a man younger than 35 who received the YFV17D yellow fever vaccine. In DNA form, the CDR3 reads TGTGCTAGTGGTTTGGCCGGACTAGCGGGCAATGAGCAGTTCTTC. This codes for CASGLAGLAGNEQFF.